The 5 T cell receptor beta chains given below trace back to one sample, sequenced in a study of low-dose radiotherapy and immunotherapy resistance in tumors. Priming of first-strand cDNA relied on TRAV- and TRBV-specific primers (covering alpha and beta chains). A constant-region primer paired with the V-primer adapter amplified TCRs over around 18 PCR cycles. TCRdb recomputed calls from the reads with MiXCR, one row per CDR3 protein. The sample lists around 100,000 distinct CDR3 sequences, around 21% occurring once. Time point reported: after trial treatment. Treatment described: LDRT plus nivolumab, ipilimumab, low-dose cyclophosphamide and aspirin (RACIN trial). Sequenced material: PBMCs, taken after low-dose radiotherapy plus immunotherapy. These receptors were taken from a male donor with prostate cancer.

This clonotype was seen repeatedly, ten times or more. For the CDR3, the DNA is TGTGCCAGCAGTCAGGACAGGTACAATGAGCAGTTCTTC. Residues: CASSQDRYNEQFF. The rearrangement links TRBV6-2 or TRBV6-3 to TRBJ2-1; TRBD1 agrees at 7 bases. CDR1 and CDR2 from the germline V gene are MNHEY and SVGEGT. The V segment lost 5 bases and the J segment 4 bases; nucleotides outside the gene matches: 2. This CDR3 has 13 amino acids.

This clonotype was observed many times. The rearrangement joins TRBV20-1 to TRBJ2-3, with 7 nucleotides matching TRBD2. Germline CDR1 is DFQATT and CDR2 is SNEGSKA (reference sequence). V shed 8 bases, J shed 5 bases, and the junction held 10 bases outside the gene matches. This CDR3 contains 13 residues. Here the CDR3 reads CSRGGGRGDTQYF. The CDR3, as DNA: TGCAGTCGTGGGGGGGGTAGAGGAGATACGCAGTATTTT.

Comments on this clonotype: A single base is all that separates this from a far larger clone, so a read error is likely. This CDR3 reads CASSVDYGITYEQFF. CDR3 coding DNA: TGTGCCAGCAGCGTAGACTATGGGATTACCTACGAGCAGTTCTTC. The chain uses TRBV9 and TRBJ2-1; D uncertain. Trimming took 0 bases from V and 10 from J, leaving 17 bases between them. The CDR3 is made up of 15 amino acids. Germline-derived CDR1 and CDR2 are SGDLS and YYNGEE.

This sequence joins TRBV9 and TRBJ2-7; D possibly corresponds to TRBD2 (6 bases). This CDR3 has 14 amino acids. V was cut by 0 bases and J by 3 bases, with 10 bases left in between. The germline CDR1 and CDR2 sequences are SGDLS and YYNGEE. CDR3 sequence: CASSVGWGDYEQYF. The CDR3 region has the DNA TGTGCCAGCAGCGTAGGGTGGGGGGACTACGAGCAGTACTTC.

V usage is TRBV20-1 and J usage is TRBJ2-7; the D is unclear. Trimming took 2 bases from V and 7 from J, leaving 9 bases between them. The CDR3 contains 11 residues. Germline V CDR1 and CDR2: DFQATT, SNEGSKA (reference sequence). CDR3 loop: CSARREWEQYF. CDR3 DNA sequence: TGCAGTGCTAGAAGAGAGTGGGAGCAGTACTTC.